This TCR beta chain stems from a study of T cells in Graves' hyperthyroidism and ophthalmopathy. Study-level information: Once the initial diagnosis was made, peripheral blood was obtained before any treatment.

RNA transcripts yielded amplified TCR beta CDR3 regions. The TCR CDR3 first-round RT-PCR relied on the HTBI primer set. TCRdb independently ran MiXCR on the multiplex PCR reads; one entry per CDR3 protein. This table has under 550,000 distinct CDR3 sequences, just under 20% appearing once. The CDR3 is made up of 17 amino acids. Germline V lookup: CDR1 SGHAT, CDR2 FQNNGV. Between the trimmed V and J ends, which lost 0 bases and 2 bases, there was a span of 17 bases. This clonotype was seen ten or more times. Ophthalmopathy patients had Clinical Activity Score at least 3, NOSPECS grade at least 4, duration under 3 months. The study based diagnoses on clinical symptoms, serum thyroxine and TRAb, thyroid ultrasound and orbital computed tomography.

The chain recombines TRBV11-2 with TRBJ2-7; TRBD2 is a possible D gene (7 bases). The origin of this receptor is a man aged 40-55 years with Graves' ophthalmopathy. The specimen sequenced was blood. The CDR3 region has the DNA TGTGCCAGCAGCTTAGATGGTGGGGGGGCGCAGACCTACGAGCAGTACTTC. Protein sequence: CASSLDGGGAQTYEQYF.